Included here is one TCR beta chain sequence, with context. The sample originates from a study of blood T cell repertoires in COVID-19. Study in general: The United States, Italy and Spain supplied acute and convalescent COVID-19 samples.

In the original analysis: Scientists estimated how many nucleated cells there were by amplifying reference gene primers. Libraries were prepared by immunoSEQ multiplex PCR; TCRdb keeps only in-frame clonotypes and omits some of them. From that table come the V and J calls and clone size; the DNA was used to work out D and trimming. The sample lists 100,000 to 120,000 clones; roughly 82% were seen once. This CDR3 region has 13 residues. V was trimmed by 7 bases and J by 7 bases, leaving 17 bases between them. CDR1 is MNHNY, CDR2 SVGAGI, per germline (reference sequence). Sample: peripheral blood. The chain is built from TRBV6-6 and TRBJ2-7; D might be TRBD2 (6 bases). The TCR sequence derives from a woman aged 35 to 49 with acute or convalescent COVID-19. CDR3 in amino acids: CASTLTGTGEQYF. DNA of the CDR3: TGTGCCAGCACCCTAACCGGGACTGGAGAGCAGTACTTC.